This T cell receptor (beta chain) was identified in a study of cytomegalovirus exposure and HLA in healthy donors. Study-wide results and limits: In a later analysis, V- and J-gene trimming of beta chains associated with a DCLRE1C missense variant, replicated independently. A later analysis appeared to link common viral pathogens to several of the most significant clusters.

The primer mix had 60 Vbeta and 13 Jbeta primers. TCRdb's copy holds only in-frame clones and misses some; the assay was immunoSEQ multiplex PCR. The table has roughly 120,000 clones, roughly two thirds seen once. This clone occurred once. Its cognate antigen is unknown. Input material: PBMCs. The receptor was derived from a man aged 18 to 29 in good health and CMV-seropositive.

CDR3 sequence: CASSQSDRDLDYTF. The CDR3, as DNA: TGCGCCAGCAGCCAATCCGACAGGGACTTGGACTACACCTTC. V usage is TRBV4-1 and J usage is TRBJ1-2; TRBD1 matches 7 bases. Germline CDR1 is MGHRA and CDR2 is YSYEKL. The CDR3 has 14 amino acids. J lost 10 bases, V lost 2 bases, and 10 bases had no gene match.